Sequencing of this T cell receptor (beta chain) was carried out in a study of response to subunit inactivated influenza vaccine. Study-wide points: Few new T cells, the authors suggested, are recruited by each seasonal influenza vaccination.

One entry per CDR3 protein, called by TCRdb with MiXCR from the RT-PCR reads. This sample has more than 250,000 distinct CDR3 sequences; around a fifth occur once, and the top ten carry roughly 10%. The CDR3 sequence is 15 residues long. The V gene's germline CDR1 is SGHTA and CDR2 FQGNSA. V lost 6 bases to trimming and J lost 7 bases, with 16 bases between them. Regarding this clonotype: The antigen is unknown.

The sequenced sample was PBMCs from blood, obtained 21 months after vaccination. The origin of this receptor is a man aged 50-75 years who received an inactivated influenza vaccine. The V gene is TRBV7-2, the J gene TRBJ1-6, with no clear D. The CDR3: CASSPLGSGNSPLHF. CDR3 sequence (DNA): TGTGCCAGCAGTCCCCTCGGGTCGGGGAATTCACCCCTCCACTTT.